The 10 T cell receptor beta chains given below trace back to one sample, sequenced in a study of blood T cell repertoires in COVID-19. Clones were read by immunoSEQ multiplex PCR, and TCRdb kept only the in-frame ones, dropping some. The sample records under 150,000 clones, over 70% being singletons. Sequencing was done on a sample of peripheral blood. These receptors all stem from a man at least 80 years old with active or convalescent COVID-19.

V usage is TRBV19 and J usage is TRBJ1-2, with 9 nucleotides matching TRBD1. V was pared by 9 bases and J by 6 bases, with 5 bases of the junction left unmatched. CDR1 is LNHDA and CDR2 is SQIVND in the germline V gene (reference sequence). CDR3 length: 12 amino acids. CDR3 protein: CARAQGANGYTF. In DNA, the CDR3 is TGTGCCAGAGCACAGGGGGCGAATGGCTACACCTTC.

V and J are TRBV11-2 and TRBJ1-1, with 8 bases lining up with TRBD1. The CDR3 runs 13 residues. In germline, CDR1 is SGHAT, CDR2 FQNNGV. V lost 5 bases to trimming and J lost 4 bases; unmatched junction nucleotides: 3. In DNA, the CDR3 is TGTGCCAGCAGCGGTGACAGGGGCACTGAAGCTTTCTTT. Translating it yields CASSGDRGTEAFF. The full variable domain, completed using reference TRBV11-2 and TRBJ1-1, is EAGVAQSPRYKIIEKRQSVAFWCNPISGHATLYWYQQILGQGPKLLIQFQNNGVVDDSQLPKDRFSAERLKGVDSTLKIQPAKLEDSAVYLCASSGDRGTEAFFGQGTRLTVV.

This chain connects TRBV3-1 (or the pseudogene TRBV3-2) to TRBJ1-2; D unresolved. V dropped 6 bases and J dropped 8 bases, with 10 bases sitting between them. The CDR3 spans 11 residues. Germline assignment: CDR1 LGHDT and CDR2 YNNKEL (reference sequence). This CDR3 reads CASRHEAGYTF. The DNA of the CDR3 is TGTGCCAGCAGACATGAGGCAGGCTACACCTTC.

The rearrangement joins TRBV12-3 or TRBV12-4 to TRBJ2-3; D is perhaps TRBD2 (6 bases). This CDR3 region has 13 residues. The V end was cut by 6 bases, the J end by 2 bases, with 9 bases between. CDR3 region: CASSGGATDTQYF. The CDR3 coding sequence is TGTGCCAGCAGCGGGGGAGCCACAGATACGCAGTATTTT.

The sample holds one count of this clone. This rearrangement joins TRBV18 to TRBJ2-5, with D possibly TRBD2 on 6 matching bases. The germline gives CDR1 KGHSH, CDR2 LQKENI. V was cut by 6 bases and J by 5 bases, with 7 bases left in between. This CDR3 contains 11 residues. The CDR3, as DNA: TGTGCCAGCTCGACTAGGGAGACCCAGTACTTC. Its protein is CASSTRETQYF.

This clone showed up just a few times. This sequence joins TRBV5-1 and TRBJ2-7; 10 positions match TRBD1. This CDR3 has 16 amino acids. Germline V gene lookup returns CDR1 SGHRS and CDR2 YFSETQ. Trimming at V came to 0 bases and at J to 5 bases, leaving 8 bases not matched to a gene. CDR3 in amino acids: CASSLALGQGGHEQYF. Written as DNA, the CDR3 is TGCGCCAGCAGCTTGGCCCTTGGACAGGGGGGCCACGAGCAGTACTTC.

The V gene is TRBV10-3, the J gene TRBJ1-5; 7 nucleotides align to TRBD1. The germline V gene encodes CDR1 ENHRY and CDR2 SYGVKD. V lost 6 bases, J lost 5 bases, and 7 bases stayed unmatched. CDR3 length: 14 amino acids. The CDR3 bases are TGTGCCATCAGCAAGGGGGCCGGGGATCAGCCCCAGCATTTT. This gives the protein CAISKGAGDQPQHF.

Regarding this clone: One end of the junction varies from germline; a read error may be responsible. The chain employs TRBV7-2 and TRBJ1-1; 8 bases match TRBD1. This CDR3 has 16 amino acids. Germline CDR1 reads SGHTA; CDR2 reads FQGNSA. This chain's CDR3 is CASSLFPQTGDTEAFF. The DNA for the CDR3 is TGTGCCAGCAGCCTCTTTCCTCAGACAGGGGACACGGAAGCTTTCTTT. The whole variable domain, filled in from reference TRBV7-2 and TRBJ1-1, reads GAGVSQSPSNKVTEKGKDVELRCDPISGHTALYWYRQSLGQGLEFLIYFQGNSAPDKSGLPSDRFSAERTGGSVSTLTIQRTQQEDSAVYLCASSLFPQTGDTEAFFGQGTRLTVV.

Comment on this clone: Other DNA sequences in the same sample also yield this CDR3. This sequence joins TRBV7-9 and TRBJ2-4, with D tentatively TRBD1 (5 bases). Germline loops: CDR1 SEHNR, CDR2 FQNEAQ (reference sequence). The ends were cut back, 4 bases at V and 0 bases at J, with 10 bases in the middle. The CDR3 has 15 amino acids. The CDR3 sequence is CASSSSGLAKNIQYF. The CDR3 nucleotides are TGTGCCAGCAGCTCCTCAGGGCTAGCCAAAAACATTCAGTACTTC. The complete variable domain, with remaining parts taken from reference TRBV7-9 and TRBJ2-4, reads DTGVSQNPRHKITKRGQNVTFRCDPISEHNRLYWYRQTLGQGPEFLTYFQNEAQLEKSRLLSDRFSAERPKGSFSTLEIQRTEQGDSAMYLCASSSSGLAKNIQYFGAGTRLSVL.

This clone appeared once. V gene TRBV11-3 combines with J gene TRBJ2-1; possible D gene TRBD1, 6 bases. Germline CDR1 and CDR2: SGHNT and YENEEA. The CDR3 is 14 amino acids. V was cut by 5 bases and J by 1 base, with 9 bases left in between. The CDR3 here is CASSLRGSYNEQFF. The DNA of the CDR3 is TGTGCCAGCAGCCTGAGGGGGTCCTACAATGAGCAGTTCTTC.